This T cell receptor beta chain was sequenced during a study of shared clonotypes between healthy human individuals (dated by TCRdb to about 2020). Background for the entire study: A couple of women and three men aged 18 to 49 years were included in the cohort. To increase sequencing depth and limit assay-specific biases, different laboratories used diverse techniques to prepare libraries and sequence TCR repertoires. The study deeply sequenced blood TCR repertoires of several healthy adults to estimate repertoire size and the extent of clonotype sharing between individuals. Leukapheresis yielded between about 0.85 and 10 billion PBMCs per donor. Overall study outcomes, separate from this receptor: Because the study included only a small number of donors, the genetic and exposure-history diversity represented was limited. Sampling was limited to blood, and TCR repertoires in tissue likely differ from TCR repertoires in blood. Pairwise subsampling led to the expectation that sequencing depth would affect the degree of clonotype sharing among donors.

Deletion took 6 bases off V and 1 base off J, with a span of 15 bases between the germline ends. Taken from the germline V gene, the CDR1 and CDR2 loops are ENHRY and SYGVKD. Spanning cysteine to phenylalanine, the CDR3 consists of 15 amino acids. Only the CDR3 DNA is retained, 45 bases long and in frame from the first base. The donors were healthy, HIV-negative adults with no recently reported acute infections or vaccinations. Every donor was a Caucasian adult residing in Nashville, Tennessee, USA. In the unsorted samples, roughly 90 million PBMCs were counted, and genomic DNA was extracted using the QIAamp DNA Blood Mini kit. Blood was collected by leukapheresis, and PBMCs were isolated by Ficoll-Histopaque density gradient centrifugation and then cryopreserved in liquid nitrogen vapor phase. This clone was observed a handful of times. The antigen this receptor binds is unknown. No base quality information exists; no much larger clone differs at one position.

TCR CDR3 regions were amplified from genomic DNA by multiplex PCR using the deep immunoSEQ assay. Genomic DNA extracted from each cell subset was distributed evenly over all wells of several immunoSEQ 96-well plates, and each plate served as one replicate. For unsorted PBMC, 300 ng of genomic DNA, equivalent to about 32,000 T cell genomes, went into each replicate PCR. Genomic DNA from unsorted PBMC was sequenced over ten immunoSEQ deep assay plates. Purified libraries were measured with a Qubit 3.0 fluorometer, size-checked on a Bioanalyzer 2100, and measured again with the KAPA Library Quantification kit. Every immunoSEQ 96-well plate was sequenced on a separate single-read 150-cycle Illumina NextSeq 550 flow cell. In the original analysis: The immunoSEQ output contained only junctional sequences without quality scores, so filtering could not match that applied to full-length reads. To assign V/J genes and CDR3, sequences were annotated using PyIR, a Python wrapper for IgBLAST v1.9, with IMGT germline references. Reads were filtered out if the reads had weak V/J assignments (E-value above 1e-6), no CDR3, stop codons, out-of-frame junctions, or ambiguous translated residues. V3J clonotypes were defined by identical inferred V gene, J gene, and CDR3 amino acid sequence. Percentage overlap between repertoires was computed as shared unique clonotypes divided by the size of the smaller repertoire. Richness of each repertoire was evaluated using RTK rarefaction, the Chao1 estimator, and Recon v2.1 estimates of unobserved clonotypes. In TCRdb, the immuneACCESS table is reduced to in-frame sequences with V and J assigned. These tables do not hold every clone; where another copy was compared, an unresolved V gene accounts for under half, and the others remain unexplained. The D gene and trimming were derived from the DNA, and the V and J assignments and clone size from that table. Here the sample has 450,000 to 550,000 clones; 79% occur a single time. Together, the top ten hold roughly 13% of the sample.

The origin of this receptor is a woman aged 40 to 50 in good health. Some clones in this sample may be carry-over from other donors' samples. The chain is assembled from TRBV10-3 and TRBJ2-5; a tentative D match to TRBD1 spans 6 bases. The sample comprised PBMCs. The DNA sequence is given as TGTGCCATCAGCCTGGGACACGCTACCCAAGAGACCCAGTACTTC. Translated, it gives CAISLGHATQETQYF.